This is a list of T cell receptor beta chains from one sample in a study of cytomegalovirus exposure and HLA in healthy donors. Clones were read by immunoSEQ multiplex PCR, and TCRdb kept only the in-frame ones, dropping some. The table shows roughly 130,000 clones, with around three quarters occurring only once. The sequenced material came from PBMCs. The receptors were gathered from a man between 18 and 35 years old in good health and CMV-seronegative. Both conserved end residues are part of each CDR3. A D gene is named only where the DNA matches it firmly. Clone size, where shown, is once, few, many, or a class for clones that have expanded.

abundance	len	j_gene	d_gene	v_gene	CDR3aa	CDR3nt
NA	15	TRBJ2-5	TRBD1	TRBV6-5	CASSRPGTGRETQYF	TGTGCCAGCAGCCGCCCAGGGACAGGGAGAGAGACCCAGTACTTC
NA	13	TRBJ2-5	NA	TRBV18	CATTYRDQETQYF	TGTGCCACCACATACCGGGACCAAGAGACCCAGTACTTC
NA	15	TRBJ2-1	NA	TRBV27	CASSLAVSLYNEQFF	TGTGCCAGCAGTTTAGCGGTGAGCCTCTACAATGAGCAGTTCTTC
NA	15	TRBJ2-2	NA	TRBV4-2	CASSQETRNTGELFF	TGTGCCAGCAGCCAAGAAACTCGTAACACCGGGGAGCTGTTTTTT
NA	17	TRBJ2-1	NA	TRBV7-9	CASSPPLFQTSYNEQFF	TGTGCCAGCAGCCCACCACTATTCCAAACCTCCTACAATGAGCAGTTCTTC
few	14	TRBJ1-6	NA	TRBV27	CASSLQTPQSPLHF	TGTGCCAGCAGTTTACAGACTCCTCAATCACCCCTCCACTTT
NA	12	TRBJ2-3	NA	TRBV5-1	CASSLGSGTQYF	TGCGCCAGCAGCTTGGGGTCGGGTACGCAGTATTTT
NA	13	TRBJ2-3	NA	TRBV25-1	CASSDRDSYTQYF	TGTGCCAGCAGTGATAGGGACTCCTATACGCAGTATTTT
NA	14	TRBJ2-7	TRBD2	TRBV7-9	CASSLGGGSRKQYF	TGTGCCAGCAGCTTAGGGGGCGGGAGCCGCAAGCAGTACTTC
NA	17	TRBJ2-5	TRBD2	TRBV5-8	CASSLLGRAAEVETQYF	TGTGCCAGCAGCTTGCTCGGGAGGGCCGCTGAGGTAGAGACCCAGTACTTC
NA	16	TRBJ2-3	NA	TRBV9	CASSVAGGPFTDTQYF	TGTGCCAGCAGCGTAGCAGGGGGGCCCTTCACAGATACGCAGTATTTT
NA	19	TRBJ2-1	TRBD2	TRBV28	CASSPPGGSSGISYNEQFF	TGTGCCAGCAGTCCCCCGGGGGGTTCTAGCGGGATTTCCTACAATGAGCAGTTCTTC
NA	16	TRBJ1-5	NA	TRBV7-9	CASSPLTTERGQPQHF	TGTGCCAGCAGCCCGCTTACGACAGAACGCGGTCAGCCCCAGCATTTT
NA	18	TRBJ2-1	NA	TRBV5-4	CASTDLSRRVLGDNEQFF	TGTGCCAGCACCGACCTGAGTCGGCGGGTGCTTGGGGACAATGAGCAGTTCTTC
NA	17	TRBJ2-2	TRBD2	TRBV5-6	CASSPGTSGLNTGELFF	TGTGCCAGCAGCCCCGGGACTAGCGGGCTGAACACCGGGGAGCTGTTTTTT
NA	19	TRBJ2-4	NA	TRBV4-3	CASSQDWIAADLAKNIQYF	TGCGCCAGCAGCCAAGATTGGATAGCGGCAGATCTAGCCAAAAACATTCAGTACTTC
NA	16	TRBJ2-2	TRBD2	TRBV19	CASSRLAGGTTGELFF	TGTGCCAGTAGTCGACTAGCGGGAGGAACAACCGGGGAGCTGTTTTTT
NA	16	TRBJ2-3	NA	TRBV7-9	CASSSGSAPFTDTQYF	TGTGCCAGCAGCTCGGGGAGCGCGCCATTCACAGATACGCAGTATTTT
few	13	TRBJ1-1	TRBD1	TRBV7-9	CASSLIVGQGAFF	TGTGCCAGCAGCTTAATAGTAGGACAGGGGGCTTTCTTT
NA	12	TRBJ2-7	TRBD1	TRBV29-1	CSARDRGHEQYF	TGCAGCGCCCGGGACAGGGGCCACGAGCAGTACTTC
NA	14	TRBJ2-1	TRBD1	TRBV9	CASSVGQGWNEQFF	TGTGCCAGCAGCGTGGGACAGGGTTGGAATGAGCAGTTCTTC
NA	16	TRBJ2-2	NA	TRBV6-4	CASSYSAGPLVGELFF	TGTGCCAGCAGTTACTCGGCGGGACCATTGGTAGGGGAGCTGTTTTTT
NA	14	TRBJ2-1	TRBD1	TRBV30	CAWSPGTGGNEQFF	TGTGCCTGGAGCCCCGGGACAGGGGGCAATGAGCAGTTCTTC
NA	15	TRBJ2-2	NA	TRBV7-9	CASSPDSINTGELFF	TGTGCCAGCAGCCCCGACAGTATTAACACCGGGGAGCTGTTTTTT
once	16	TRBJ2-7	TRBD2	TRBV4-2	CASSPHLAGAYWEQYF	TGTGCCAGCAGCCCGCACCTAGCGGGGGCTTATTGGGAGCAGTACTTC
NA	16	TRBJ1-6	NA	TRBV7-8	CASSSHRVSYNSPLHF	TGTGCCAGCAGCTCCCACAGGGTCTCCTATAATTCACCCCTCCACTTT
NA	18	TRBJ1-5	NA	TRBV18	CASSRNRQAPATNQPQHF	TGTGCCAGCTCACGGAACAGACAGGCCCCCGCTACCAATCAGCCCCAGCATTTT
NA	14	TRBJ2-1	TRBD2	TRBV6-4	CASSVSGRLNEQFF	TGTGCCAGCAGTGTAAGCGGGAGGCTCAATGAGCAGTTCTTC
NA	14	TRBJ1-6	TRBD1	TRBV18	CASSPSQGDSPLHF	TGTGCCAGCTCACCAAGTCAGGGGGATTCACCCCTCCACTTT
NA	17	TRBJ1-5	NA	TRBV6-1	CASSEALQGNSNQPQHF	TGTGCCAGCAGTGAAGCGCTTCAGGGGAATAGCAATCAGCCCCAGCATTTT
NA	13	TRBJ1-2	NA	TRBV2	CASSVEALYGYTF	TGTGCCAGCAGTGTGGAGGCCCTCTATGGCTACACCTTC
NA	13	TRBJ1-5	TRBD1	TRBV30	CAWGQVPGQPQHF	TGTGCCTGGGGACAGGTGCCCGGTCAGCCCCAGCATTTT
NA	15	TRBJ1-1	TRBD1	TRBV7-9	CASSSTRGPNTEAFF	TGTGCCAGCAGCTCAACCAGGGGGCCGAACACTGAAGCTTTCTTT
once	14	TRBJ1-4	NA	TRBV7-2	CASSLGTEREKLFF	TGTGCCAGCAGCTTAGGCACAGAAAGGGAAAAACTGTTTTTT
NA	15	TRBJ1-5	NA	TRBV5-5	CASSEGQKIGQPQHF	TGTGCCAGCAGCGAAGGACAGAAAATAGGTCAGCCCCAGCATTTT
few	14	TRBJ2-6	NA	TRBV7-2	CASSLPRGANVLTF	TGTGCCAGCAGCTTGCCGAGGGGGGCCAACGTCCTGACTTTC
NA	15	TRBJ1-1	TRBD1	TRBV16	CASSREQGKDTEAFF	TGTGCCAGCAGCCGCGAACAGGGGAAGGACACTGAAGCTTTCTTT
NA	15	TRBJ2-5	NA	TRBV30	CAWSVGGQFQETQYF	TGTGCCTGGAGTGTTGGAGGTCAGTTCCAAGAGACCCAGTACTTC
NA	14	TRBJ2-3	NA	TRBV4-1	CASSQGTSLGTQYF	TGCGCCAGCAGCCAAGGAACTAGTCTGGGTACGCAGTATTTT
NA	16	TRBJ2-5	NA	TRBV14	CASSQVGAGTLETQYF	TGTGCCAGCAGCCAAGTAGGGGCAGGCACCTTAGAGACCCAGTACTTC
NA	15	TRBJ2-1	TRBD2	TRBV9	CASSETSGTYNEQFF	TGTGCCAGCAGCGAGACTAGCGGAACTTACAATGAGCAGTTCTTC
NA	20	TRBJ2-2	TRBD2	TRBV5-1	CASSLVGPGLTFANTGELFF	TGCGCCAGCAGCTTGGTTGGACCGGGACTAACATTCGCGAACACCGGGGAGCTGTTTTTT
NA	15	TRBJ2-1	TRBD1	TRBV6-5	CASTLWDRGHNEQFF	TGTGCCAGCACCCTATGGGACAGGGGGCATAATGAGCAGTTCTTC
NA	17	TRBJ1-2	NA	TRBV19	CASSITSDTFWAYGYTF	TGTGCCAGTAGTATTACATCGGATACCTTCTGGGCCTATGGCTACACCTTC
NA	17	TRBJ2-3	NA	TRBV28	CASSLVRGIHFTDTQYF	TGTGCCAGCAGTCTAGTAAGGGGGATACACTTCACAGATACGCAGTATTTT
NA	14	TRBJ2-7	TRBD1	TRBV6-1	CASSEPGQSYEQYF	TGTGCCAGCAGTGAACCGGGACAGTCCTACGAGCAGTACTTC
NA	13	TRBJ2-7	TRBD1	TRBV19	CASRQGSSYEQYF	TGTGCCAGTAGACAGGGGAGCTCCTACGAGCAGTACTTC
NA	21	TRBJ2-1	TRBD2	TRBV18	CASSPRFRLAGGPRPDGEQFF	TGTGCCAGCTCACCCCGATTCCGACTAGCGGGAGGGCCGCGACCGGACGGTGAGCAGTTCTTC
NA	15	TRBJ2-6	NA	TRBV7-6	CASSLSSLGANVLTF	TGTGCCAGCAGCCTCTCGAGTCTTGGGGCCAACGTCCTGACTTTC
NA	13	TRBJ1-2	TRBD1	TRBV7-2	CASSPRQGNGYTF	TGTGCCAGCAGCCCAAGACAGGGGAATGGCTACACCTTC
NA	17	TRBJ2-6	NA	TRBV7-9	CSSSFMFPGSGANVLTF	TGTTCCAGCAGCTTTATGTTTCCCGGCTCTGGGGCCAACGTCCTGACTTTC
NA	12	TRBJ2-4	NA	TRBV14	CASSLSGTIQYF	TGTGCCAGCAGCCTCTCGGGAACCATTCAGTACTTC